A selection of T cell receptor beta chains follows, all from one sample in a study of CD8 T cells in ankylosing spondylitis. MiXCR, applied by TCRdb to the 5' RACE reads, yields one record per CDR3 protein. The sample has fewer than 500,000 distinct CDR3 sequences; approximately 26% are singletons. Sequencing used blood, either unsorted or a sorted T cell fraction (not recorded which). The receptors come from a male donor with ankylosing spondylitis. Each CDR3 is given with its conserved first and last residue. The order of the fields is V gene, clone size, J gene, D gene, CDR3 protein, CDR3 DNA. D genes are given only for firm matches. Only some rows state a clone size, as once, few, many or a class for expanded clones.

>TRBV14|-|TRBJ2-1|-
CASSQGIEQFF
TGTGCCAGCAGCCAAGGTATTGAGCAGTTCTTC
>TRBV9|-|TRBJ2-2|TRBD2
CASRLAGEGTGELFF
TGTGCCAGCAGACTAGCGGGAGAGGGCACCGGGGAGCTGTTTTTT
>TRBV11-2|-|TRBJ2-5|TRBD2
CASSPRVAGGETQYF
TGTGCCAGCAGCCCCCGGGTAGCGGGAGGGGAGACCCAGTACTTC
>TRBV20-1|-|TRBJ2-1|TRBD2
CSAHSGSSGTSNEQFF
TGCAGTGCTCACTCTGGGAGTAGCGGGACTTCCAATGAGCAGTTCTTC
>TRBV5-1|-|TRBJ2-7|TRBD1
CASSLVGTGDFEQYF
TGCGCCAGCAGCTTGGTAGGGACAGGGGATTTCGAGCAGTACTTC
>TRBV4-2|once|TRBJ1-5|TRBD1
CASSHERTGGGQPQHF
TGTGCCAGCAGCCACGAAAGGACAGGGGGTGGTCAGCCCCAGCATTTT
>TRBV12-3/TRBV12-4|-|TRBJ1-6|-
CASSISIESPLHF
TGTGCCAGCAGTATCTCTATCGAATCACCCCTCCACTTT
>TRBV12-3/TRBV12-4|-|TRBJ2-1|TRBD2
CASSPREGDNEQFF
TGTGCCAGCAGCCCCCGGGAGGGCGACAATGAGCAGTTCTTC
>TRBV5-1|few|TRBJ2-1|TRBD1
CASSLGTGVGNEQFF
TGCGCCAGCAGCTTAGGGACAGGGGTAGGTAATGAGCAGTTCTTC
>TRBV7-8|-|TRBJ1-6|TRBD1
CASSLAGQGGTSYNSPLHF
TGTGCCAGCAGCTTAGCGGGGCAGGGGGGGACCTCCTATAATTCACCCCTCCACTTT
>TRBV5-1|many|TRBJ2-5|TRBD1
CASSLGTGLQETQYF
TGCGCCAGCAGCTTGGGGACAGGGCTCCAAGAGACCCAGTACTTC
>TRBV24-1|-|TRBJ2-2|TRBD1
CATSAPDRGINPGELFF
TGTGCCACCAGTGCTCCCGACAGGGGGATAAATCCCGGGGAGCTGTTTTTT
>TRBV7-2|many|TRBJ2-3|TRBD2
CASSSGLAGGSDTQYF
TGTGCCAGCAGCTCGGGACTAGCGGGAGGATCAGATACGCAGTATTTT
>TRBV20-1|-|TRBJ2-3|-
CSARDLGKQGGTDTQYF
TGCAGTGCTAGAGATCTGGGGAAACAAGGGGGCACAGATACGCAGTATTTT
>TRBV5-1|few|TRBJ2-7|-
CASSLDVEYEQYF
TGCGCCAGCAGCTTGGATGTTGAGTACGAGCAGTACTTC